A single T cell receptor (beta chain) is shown here with its context. Germline CDR1 reads LGHDT; CDR2 reads YNNKEL (reference sequence). CDR3 length: 13 residues. V was shortened by 2 bases and J by 5 bases, with 8 bases between the two germline ends. This sample was taken from a study of blood T cell repertoires in COVID-19. Study-level information: Sample material is recorded as cDNA or gDNA derived from T cells, B-cell-depleted T cells, or PBMCs.

Measured with immunoSEQ multiplex PCR; TCRdb has only the in-frame clones, and not every one. In the table there are roughly 91,000 clones, over 80% of which are singletons. V usage is TRBV3-1 (or the pseudogene TRBV3-2) and J usage is TRBJ2-3, with D possibly being TRBD1 (6 bases). Sequences were obtained from peripheral blood. The receptor's source is a man in his 70s with active or convalescent COVID-19. CDR3 sequence reads: CASSQRRGDTQYF. The DNA of the CDR3 is TGTGCCAGCAGCCAACGCAGGGGAGATACGCAGTATTTT.